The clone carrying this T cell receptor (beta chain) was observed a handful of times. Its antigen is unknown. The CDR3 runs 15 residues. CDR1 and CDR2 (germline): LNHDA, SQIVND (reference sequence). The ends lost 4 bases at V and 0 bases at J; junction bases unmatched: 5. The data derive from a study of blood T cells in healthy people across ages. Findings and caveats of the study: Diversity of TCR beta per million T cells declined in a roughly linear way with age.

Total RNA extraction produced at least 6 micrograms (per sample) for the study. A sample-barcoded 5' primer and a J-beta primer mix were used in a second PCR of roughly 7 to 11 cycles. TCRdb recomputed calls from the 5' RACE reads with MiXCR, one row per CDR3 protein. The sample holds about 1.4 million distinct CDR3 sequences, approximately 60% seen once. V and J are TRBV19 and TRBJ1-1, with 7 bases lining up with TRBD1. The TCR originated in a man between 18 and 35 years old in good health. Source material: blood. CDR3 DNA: TGTGCCAGTAGTAAAATGGGACAGCTGAACACTGAAGCTTTCTTT. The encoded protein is CASSKMGQLNTEAFF. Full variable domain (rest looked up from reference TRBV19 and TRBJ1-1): DGGITQSPKYLFRKEGQNVTLSCEQNLNHDAMYWYRQDPGQGLRLIYYSQIVNDFQKGDIAEGYSVSREKKESFPLTVTSAQKNPTAFYLCASSKMGQLNTEAFFGQGTRLTVV.